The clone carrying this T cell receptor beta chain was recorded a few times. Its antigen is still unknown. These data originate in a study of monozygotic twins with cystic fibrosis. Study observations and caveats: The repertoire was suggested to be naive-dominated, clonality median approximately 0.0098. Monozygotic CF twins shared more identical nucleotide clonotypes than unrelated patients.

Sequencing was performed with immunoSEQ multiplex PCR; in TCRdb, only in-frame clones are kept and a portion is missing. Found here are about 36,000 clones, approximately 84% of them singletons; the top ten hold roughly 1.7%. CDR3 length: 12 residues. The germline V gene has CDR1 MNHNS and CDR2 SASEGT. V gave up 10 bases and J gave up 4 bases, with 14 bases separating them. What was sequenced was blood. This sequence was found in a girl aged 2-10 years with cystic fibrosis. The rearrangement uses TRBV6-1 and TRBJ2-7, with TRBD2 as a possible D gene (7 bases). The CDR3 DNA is TGTGCCACAGCCAGGGGAGGGTACGAGCAGTACTTC. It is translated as CATARGGYEQYF.